This T cell receptor beta chain was found in a study of blood T cell repertoires in COVID-19 (dated by TCRdb to about 2020). Regarding the complete study: Samples from collaborators originated in the United States, Italy and Spain and spanned both the acute and convalescent phases of COVID-19. The dataset comprised deeply sampled blood TCRbeta repertoires from subjects exposed to, actively infected with, or recovered from COVID-19. Sample metadata almost always included a de-identified subject ID, COVID-19 status, age in years and sex. HLA class I and class II types, where available, came from metadata supplied by the sample provider rather than from assay-based typing. The material from the prospective study consisted of cDNA or gDNA derived from T cells, B-cell-depleted T cells, or PBMCs. The samples were drawn from the first 160 participants of the ongoing ImmuneRACE study and from 1,254 subjects provided by 6 global collaborators. The repertoires were made available in a free public database intended to serve as a resource for research on the immune response to SARS-CoV-2.

Whole blood was collected in K2EDTA tubes by collaborating institutions according to the institutions' own protocols. For TCRbeta analysis, collaborators shipped samples in one of three forms: frozen whole blood, isolated PBMCs, or DNA extracted from either of those sample types. Here is what the overall study found, with its caveats: The quantity of clinical and demographic metadata differed by source and by participant and was supplied without curation.

On this clone itself: The clone's antigen remains unknown. No much larger clone is present one base from it, and per-base qualities are unavailable.

CDR1 and CDR2 are drawn from the germline V gene: MGHRA, YSYEKL. V ends up 6 bases short and J 8 bases short, with an unmatched junction base count of 16. Including the terminal cysteine and phenylalanine, the CDR3 comprises 16 residues. The only DNA kept is the CDR3, 48 bases in frame from the first base. The immunoSEQ Assay, a bias-controlled multiplex PCR, was used to amplify TCRbeta CDR3 regions from genomic DNA. The paper's processing steps were these. The number of nucleated cells in each sample was estimated from the amplification of reference gene primers within the assay. To quantify the absolute abundance of each unique TCRbeta CDR3 rearrangement, sequence reads were collapsed and filtered. For each sample, productive Simpson clonality was calculated as the square root of Simpson's diversity index over productive rearrangements. Imported from immuneACCESS, the table was reduced by TCRdb to in-frame sequences with V and J called. These copies leave out some clones; in studies compared against another copy, an unresolved V gene accounts for under half, and the cause of the remainder is not known. V and J calls and clone size are those listed in that table; D and trimming were worked out from the DNA. For this sample the table gives about 49,000 clones, of which 70% to 90% were detected only once. Over 4.5% of the sample comes from the top ten.

Sequenced: peripheral blood. The chain links TRBV4-1 with TRBJ2-1, and 7 junction bases match TRBD1. The sequence was collected from a man aged 40-50 years with active COVID-19. The DNA is as follows: TGCGCCAGCAGTCTTAGACCGGGACAGCCTCGAGATGAGCAGTTCTTC. The resulting protein is CASSLRPGQPRDEQFF.